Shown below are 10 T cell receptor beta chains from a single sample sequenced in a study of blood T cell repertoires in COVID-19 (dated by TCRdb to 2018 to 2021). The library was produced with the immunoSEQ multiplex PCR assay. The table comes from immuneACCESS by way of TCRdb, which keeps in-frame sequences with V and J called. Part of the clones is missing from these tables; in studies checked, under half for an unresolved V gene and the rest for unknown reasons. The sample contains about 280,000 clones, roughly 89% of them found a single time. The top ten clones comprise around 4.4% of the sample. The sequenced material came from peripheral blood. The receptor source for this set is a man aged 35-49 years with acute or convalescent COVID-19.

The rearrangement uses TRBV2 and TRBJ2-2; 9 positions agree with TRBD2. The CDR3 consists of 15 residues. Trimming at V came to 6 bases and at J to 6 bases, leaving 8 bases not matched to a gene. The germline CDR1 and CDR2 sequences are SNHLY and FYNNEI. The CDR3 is CASREIAGAPGELFF. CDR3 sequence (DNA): TGTGCCAGCAGGGAGATAGCGGGGGCCCCCGGGGAGCTGTTTTTT.

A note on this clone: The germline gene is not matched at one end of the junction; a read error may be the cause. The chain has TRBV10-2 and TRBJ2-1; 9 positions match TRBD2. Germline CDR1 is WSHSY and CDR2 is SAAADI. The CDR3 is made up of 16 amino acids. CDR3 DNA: TGCGCCAGCTGTGACGGCGGGGGGGTGTCACACAATGAGCAGTTCTTC. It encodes CASCDGGGVSHNEQFF.

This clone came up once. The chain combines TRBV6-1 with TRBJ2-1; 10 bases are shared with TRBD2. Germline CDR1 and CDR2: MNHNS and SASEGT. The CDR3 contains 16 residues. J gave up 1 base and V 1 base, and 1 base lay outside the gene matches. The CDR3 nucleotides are TGTGCCAGCAGTGAAGAGCGGGGGGGGTCCTACAATGAGCAGTTCTTC. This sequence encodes CASSEERGGSYNEQFF.

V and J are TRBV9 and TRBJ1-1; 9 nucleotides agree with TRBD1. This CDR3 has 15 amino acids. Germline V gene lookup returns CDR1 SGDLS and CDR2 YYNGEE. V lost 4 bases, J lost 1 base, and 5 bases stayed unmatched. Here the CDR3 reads CASSPLGQGNTEAFF. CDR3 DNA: TGTGCCAGCAGCCCATTGGGACAGGGGAACACTGAAGCTTTCTTT.

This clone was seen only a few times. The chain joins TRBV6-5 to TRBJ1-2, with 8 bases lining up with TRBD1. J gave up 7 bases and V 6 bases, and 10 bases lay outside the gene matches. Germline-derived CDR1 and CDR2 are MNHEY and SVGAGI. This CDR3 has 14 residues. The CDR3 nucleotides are TGTGCCAGCAGGGTTACAGGGGGGTCGGTTGGCTACACCTTC. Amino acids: CASRVTGGSVGYTF.

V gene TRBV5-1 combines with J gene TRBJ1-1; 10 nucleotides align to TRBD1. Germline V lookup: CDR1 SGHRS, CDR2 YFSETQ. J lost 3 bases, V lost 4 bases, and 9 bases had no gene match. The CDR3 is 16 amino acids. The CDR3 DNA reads TGCGCCAGCAGCCTCGGACAGGGGGGGTTGTACACTGAAGCTTTCTTT. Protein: CASSLGQGGLYTEAFF.

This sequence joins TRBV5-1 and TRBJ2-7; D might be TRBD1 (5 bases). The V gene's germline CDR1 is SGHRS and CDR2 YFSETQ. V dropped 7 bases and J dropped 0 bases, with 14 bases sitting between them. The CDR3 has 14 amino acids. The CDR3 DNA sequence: TGCGCCAGCCGTCAGACAGTTCTCTCCTACGAGCAGTACTTC. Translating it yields CASRQTVLSYEQYF.

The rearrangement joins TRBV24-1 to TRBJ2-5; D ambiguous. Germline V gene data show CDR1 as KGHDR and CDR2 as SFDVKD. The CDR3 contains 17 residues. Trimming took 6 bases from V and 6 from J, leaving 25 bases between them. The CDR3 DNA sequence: TGTGCCACCAGTCGATTACCGACTTTGCAATCTCATCAGACCCAGTACTTC. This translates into CATSRLPTLQSHQTQYF.

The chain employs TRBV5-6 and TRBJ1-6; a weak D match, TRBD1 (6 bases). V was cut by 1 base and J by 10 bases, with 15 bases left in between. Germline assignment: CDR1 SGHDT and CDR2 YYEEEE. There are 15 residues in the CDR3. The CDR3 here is CASSLRGPQGSPLHF. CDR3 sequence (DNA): TGTGCCAGCAGCTTGAGAGGACCCCAGGGGTCACCCCTCCACTTT.

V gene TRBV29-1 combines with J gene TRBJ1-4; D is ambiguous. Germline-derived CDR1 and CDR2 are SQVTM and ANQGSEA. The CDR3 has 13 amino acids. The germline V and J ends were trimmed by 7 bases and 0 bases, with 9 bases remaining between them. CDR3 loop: CSAWASTNEKLFF. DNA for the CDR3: TGCAGCGCCTGGGCCTCAACTAATGAAAAACTGTTTTTT.